This T cell receptor (beta chain) was captured in a study of shared clonotypes between healthy human individuals (dated by TCRdb to the early 2020s). Looking at the study overall: The cohort comprised a couple of women and three men aged 18 to 49 years. For each donor, CD4 naive and CD4 memory were each run on three plates, CD8 naive on two plates, and CD8 memory on one plate. To estimate repertoire size and how much clonotypes are shared between individuals, the study performed deep sequencing of blood TCR repertoires from a handful of healthy adults. To increase sequencing depth and limit assay-specific biases, TCR repertoire library preparation and sequencing were carried out by different laboratories using diverse techniques. Each donor's leukapheresis produced roughly between roughly 0.85 and 10 billion PBMCs.

What the authors observed across the whole study: The genetic and exposure-history diversity represented was limited by the small number of donors. Based on pairwise subsampling, the degree of clonotype sharing among donors was expected to be affected by sequencing depth. Sharing across several donors was observed for 4.5% to 6.5% of naive CD4, over 3% of naive CD8, 2% to 2.5% of memory CD4, and around 0.4% of memory CD8 clonotypes. Naive subsets generally had larger estimated clonotype richness than memory subsets did. Even with the large sequencing depth, rarefaction of the sorted-subset datasets indicated that sequencing was incomplete. Clonotypes shared by all four sorted-subset donors showed higher generation probabilities than non-shared clonotypes. Sampling was restricted to blood, and TCR repertoires in tissue are likely to differ from TCR repertoires in blood.

A remark on this clone: Its antigen is still unknown. No much larger clonotype is one base removed from it; base qualities were not supplied.

CD8 naive samples consisted of CD45RO-negative cells that were positively selected for CCR7, yielding a CD45RA+CCR7+ population without TemRA cells. Healthy HIV-negative adults with no recently reported acute infections or vaccinations were included as donors. Every donor was a Caucasian adult living in Nashville, Tennessee, USA. After blood collection by leukapheresis, PBMCs were isolated using Ficoll-Histopaque density gradient centrifugation and then cryopreserved in the vapor phase of liquid nitrogen. Analytical flow cytometry was used to check the purity and quantity of every magnetically sorted T cell population. Genomic DNA was isolated from each sorted fraction and quantified by UV absorbance on a Nanodrop 2000c. TCR CDR3 regions were amplified from genomic DNA by multiplex PCR using the deep immunoSEQ assay. Genomic DNA extracted from each cell subset was distributed evenly over all wells of several immunoSEQ 96-well plates, and each plate served as one replicate. Each replicate PCR for sorted subsets received around 0.2 ug genomic DNA, equal to tens of thousands of T cell genomes. The purified libraries were quantified using a Qubit 3.0 fluorometer, sized with a Bioanalyzer 2100, and then quantified again using the KAPA Library Quantification kit. Each immunoSEQ 96-well plate was sequenced on its own single-read 150-cycle Illumina NextSeq 550 flow cell. For the original study's pipeline: Because the immunoSEQ output held only junctional sequences and lacked quality scores, the filtering could not match the filtering applied to full-length reads. Sequences were annotated with PyIR, a Python wrapper for IgBLAST v1.9, using IMGT germline references to assign V/J genes and CDR3. Reads were removed for weak V/J assignments (E-value above 1e-6), missing CDR3, stop codons, out-of-frame junctions, or ambiguous translated residues. V3J clonotypes were defined as sequences sharing the same inferred V gene, J gene, and CDR3 amino acid sequence. The percentage overlap between two repertoires was calculated by dividing the number of shared unique clonotypes by the size of the smaller repertoire. Richness of each repertoire was evaluated using RTK rarefaction, the Chao1 estimator, and Recon v2.1 estimates of unobserved clonotypes. For all TCRbeta clonotypes obtained by the gDNA method from a handful of donors, generation probabilities were computed with OLGA. TCRdb stores this immuneACCESS table with in-frame sequences only. Part of the clones is absent; in the studies checked, under half of the shortfall reflects unresolved V genes, and no reason is known for the rest. The DNA was the basis for D and trimming; V, J and clone size are from that table. The sample table records about 2,200,000 clones; under 95% of these occur just once. Of the sample, about 1.8% falls within the top ten clones.

The germline V gene encodes CDR1 MNHEY and CDR2 SVGAGI. The CDR3 has 13 amino acids, counting the end cysteine and phenylalanine. Just CDR3 DNA is preserved here, 39 bases in frame from base 1. At the junction V is shortened by 2 bases and J by 9 bases, with 11 bases in between. The sequence came from a man younger than 35 in good health. Some clones in this sample may be carry-over from other donors' samples. The sequence joins TRBV6-5 to TRBJ2-1; the D gene is possibly TRBD2, with 5 bases matching. The source material was naive CD8+ T cells from PBMCs. The intended sense of this specimen's cell subset or site label: CD45RA+CCR7+. The CDR3: CASSYPAGIEQFF. The DNA sequence is TGTGCCAGCAGTTACCCCGCGGGTATTGAGCAGTTCTTC.